Below, 6 T cell receptor beta chains from the same sample are listed, as sequenced in a study of circulating and synovial CD4+ cells in juvenile arthritis. Repertoires were generated with immunoSEQ multiplex PCR, while TCRdb's copy carries only in-frame clones and drops some. The sample records about 32,000 clones, around 93% being singletons. The sequenced material came from CD4+ T cells from blood. The receptor source for this set is a human donor with juvenile idiopathic arthritis.

The chain combines TRBV28 with TRBJ2-5, with 10 bases identical to TRBD2. The CDR3 length is 17 residues. Germline loops: CDR1 MDHEN, CDR2 SYDVKM. Trimming removed 6 bases from V and 4 bases from J; junction bases left unmatched: 14. CDR3 coding DNA: TGTGCCAGCAGCACCCTCCCGGGGGCTAGCGGGAGAGAGACCCAGTACTTC. Translated, it gives CASSTLPGASGRETQYF.

The rearrangement links TRBV5-1 to TRBJ1-4; 10 bases align to TRBD1. The CDR3 extends over 12 amino acids. Germline lookup yields CDR1 SGHRS and CDR2 YFSETQ. The V and J ends lost 7 bases and 8 bases, in that order; junction bases with no gene match: 2. CDR3 amino acids: CASRTGGEKLFF. The DNA of the CDR3 is TGCGCCAGCCGGACAGGGGGAGAAAAACTGTTTTTT.

The chain joins TRBV6-1 to TRBJ2-3; 12 positions agree with TRBD2. V lost 3 bases, J lost 2 bases, and 3 bases stayed unmatched. In germline, CDR1 is MNHNS, CDR2 SASEGT. This CDR3 comprises 16 residues. CDR3 DNA sequence: TGTGCCAGCAGTGATCTAGCGGGAGGGAACACAGATACGCAGTATTTT. This codes for CASSDLAGGNTDTQYF.

The chain recombines TRBV9 with TRBJ1-1; tentatively, D is TRBD1 (6 bases). From germline, CDR1 is SGDLS and CDR2 YYNGEE. The CDR3 contains 14 residues. The V end lost 0 bases, the J end lost 4 bases, and 10 bases lay between the germline ends. CDR3 DNA: TGTGCCAGCAGCGTAGGGGGCAGGGGCACTGAAGCTTTCTTT. It is translated as CASSVGGRGTEAFF.

Worth noting for this clone: One junction end does not reproduce the germline sequence, and a read error may be involved. V gene TRBV20-1 combines with J gene TRBJ2-7; perhaps TRBD1 as D (6 bases). The CDR3 contains 11 residues. Germline V CDR1 and CDR2: DFQATT, SNEGSKA (reference sequence). The CDR3 bases are TGCAGTGCGGAAGCAGGGGACCGCTCGGGCTTC. Its protein is CSAEAGDRSGF.

V gene TRBV5-1 combines with J gene TRBJ2-5; D might be TRBD2 (5 bases). Trimming removed 0 bases from V and 7 bases from J, with 16 bases in between. CDR1 SGHRS and CDR2 YFSETQ come from the germline V gene. The CDR3 runs 15 residues. CDR3 in DNA: TGCGCCAGCAGCTTGGAGTCGGGAACGTGGGGGACCCAGTACTTC. Encoded protein: CASSLESGTWGTQYF.